The clone carrying this T cell receptor beta chain showed up just a few times. As yet, its antigen is unknown. The source of the sample is a study of beta chain features in type 1 diabetes. Study-wide points: Across all four CD4+ subsets, people with type 1 diabetes showed modestly shorter TCRB CDR3s.

Reverse transcribing all isolated RNA meant expressed TCRB transcripts were sequenced. Profiled with immunoSEQ multiplex PCR; TCRdb holds only in-frame clones, not every one. The sample lists about 260,000 clones, around 21% occurring once. The CDR3 extends over 15 amino acids. In germline, CDR1 is MGHRA, CDR2 YSYEKL. The junction had 13 bases not matched to a gene; V was cut back by 2 bases and J by 10 bases. V usage is TRBV4-1 and J usage is TRBJ2-5; 7 nucleotides line up with TRBD2. The TCR was taken from a woman in her thirties or forties with type 1 diabetes. The specimen was naive CD4+ T cells from blood. This CDR3 is CASSQPAEGLRNQYF. As DNA, the CDR3 is TGCGCCAGCAGCCAACCGGCGGAGGGACTACGCAACCAGTACTTC.